The rows below give T cell receptor beta chains drawn from one sample of a study of T cell responses to AZD1222 COVID-19 vaccine. Clones were read by immunoSEQ multiplex PCR, and TCRdb kept only the in-frame ones, dropping some. This sample has 90,000 to 150,000 clones, with 85% to 90% found just once. Material: peripheral blood, obtained on day 0 of AZD1222 vaccination. The receptors originated from an adult in good health. Each CDR3 is given with its conserved first and last residue. A D gene is named only where the DNA matches it firmly. Size values are once, few and many counts, or a class for expanded clones, and some rows have none.

size: NA
D: NA
V: TRBV4-3
J: TRBJ1-2
DNA: TGCGCCAGCAGCCAAGATAGGGCGTCTAACTATGGCTACACCTTC
CDR3: CASSQDRASNYGYTF

size: NA
D: NA
V: TRBV11-2
J: TRBJ1-2
DNA: TGTGCCAGCAGCTTAAGTCATGGCTACACCTTC
CDR3: CASSLSHGYTF

size: NA
D: NA
V: TRBV5-1
J: TRBJ2-3
DNA: TGCGCCAGTGACACAGGGATGGGCACAGATACGCAGTATTTT
CDR3: CASDTGMGTDTQYF

size: NA
D: NA
V: TRBV3-1/TRBV3-2
J: TRBJ2-7
DNA: TGTGCCAGCAGCCAAACAACTAGCCGCCACTCCTACGAGCAGTACTTC
CDR3: CASSQTTSRHSYEQYF

size: NA
D: TRBD1
V: TRBV6-5
J: TRBJ1-1
DNA: TGTGCCAGCAGCTCACAGGGGACCCCTGAAGCTTTCTTT
CDR3: CASSSQGTPEAFF

size: NA
D: NA
V: TRBV28
J: TRBJ2-2
DNA: TGTGCCAGCACCCTCGGAGGCCCGGGGACCGGGGAGCTGTTTTTT
CDR3: CASTLGGPGTGELFF

size: NA
D: TRBD2
V: TRBV6-2/TRBV6-3
J: TRBJ2-3
DNA: TGTGCCAGCAGTTCCCCACTCCCTAGCGGGATAGGAACGCAGTATTTT
CDR3: CASSSPLPSGIGTQYF

size: NA
D: TRBD1
V: TRBV18
J: TRBJ1-6
DNA: TGTGCCAGCTCACCCGACAGGGGAAATTCACCCCTCCACTTT
CDR3: CASSPDRGNSPLHF

size: NA
D: TRBD1
V: TRBV7-9
J: TRBJ2-2
DNA: TGTGCCAGCAGACCGGGACAGGGGTATACCGGGGAGCTGTTTTTT
CDR3: CASRPGQGYTGELFF

size: NA
D: NA
V: TRBV7-9
J: TRBJ2-7
DNA: TGTGCCAGCAGCTTAGGTCCGGAAAATTTTCGGGGGTCCTACGAGCAGTACTTC
CDR3: CASSLGPENFRGSYEQYF

size: NA
D: NA
V: TRBV29-1
J: TRBJ1-2
DNA: TGCCGCGCTGGGGGTGGTAGGGCCGCGGGGGCCGGCTACACCTTC
CDR3: CRAGGGRAAGAGYTF

size: NA
D: NA
V: TRBV7-3
J: TRBJ2-1
DNA: TGTGCCAGCAGACCCCCGTCGGGCGATGAGCAGTTCTTC
CDR3: CASRPPSGDEQFF

size: NA
D: NA
V: TRBV7-3
J: TRBJ2-3
DNA: TGTGCCAGCAGCTTTAGCGCGGGAGATACGCAGTATTTT
CDR3: CASSFSAGDTQYF

size: NA
D: NA
V: TRBV28
J: TRBJ2-7
DNA: TGTGCCAGCAGTTTAGTCCCCCGTGACGAGCAGTACTTC
CDR3: CASSLVPRDEQYF

size: NA
D: NA
V: TRBV5-1
J: TRBJ2-5
DNA: TGCGCCAGCAGCTTGGGTCCGGGTCAGGAAGAGACCCAGTACTTC
CDR3: CASSLGPGQEETQYF

size: NA
D: TRBD1
V: TRBV5-6
J: TRBJ2-5
DNA: TGTGCCAGCAGCTTCGACAGGGAGTCCCAGTACTTC
CDR3: CASSFDRESQYF

size: once
D: NA
V: TRBV5-8
J: TRBJ1-1
DNA: TGTGCCAGCAGCTTGGCCCCATGGACTGAAGCTTTCTTT
CDR3: CASSLAPWTEAFF

size: NA
D: NA
V: TRBV6-4
J: TRBJ1-1
DNA: TGTGCCAGCAGTGCGGAGGGTATGAACACTGAAGCTTTCTTT
CDR3: CASSAEGMNTEAFF

size: few
D: NA
V: TRBV28
J: TRBJ2-1
DNA: TGTGCCAGCAGTCCGGGGGGCATCTCCTACAATGAGCAGTTCTTC
CDR3: CASSPGGISYNEQFF

size: NA
D: TRBD1
V: TRBV10-3
J: TRBJ2-5
DNA: TGTGCCATCGGTGGACAGGGCCAAGAGACCCAGTACTTC
CDR3: CAIGGQGQETQYF

size: NA
D: NA
V: TRBV25-1
J: TRBJ1-1
DNA: TGTGCCAGCAGTCGGGCGGTAGGGGCGAACACTGAAGCTTTCTTT
CDR3: CASSRAVGANTEAFF

size: NA
D: TRBD1
V: TRBV5-1
J: TRBJ2-3
DNA: TGCGCCAGCAGCGGCAGGGGGCTTGAGACAGATACGCAGTATTTT
CDR3: CASSGRGLETDTQYF

size: NA
D: TRBD1
V: TRBV30
J: TRBJ2-2
DNA: TGTGCCTGGAAGGGGACAGTCACCGGGGAGCTGTTTTTT
CDR3: CAWKGTVTGELFF

size: NA
D: TRBD1
V: TRBV5-1
J: TRBJ1-2
DNA: TGCGCCAGCAGCCTGGACAGGGGGCTTAGCTATGGCTACACCTTC
CDR3: CASSLDRGLSYGYTF

size: NA
D: NA
V: TRBV28
J: TRBJ1-1
DNA: TGTGCCAGCAGTCCTCCACAGGGAATGAACACTGAAGCTTTCTTT
CDR3: CASSPPQGMNTEAFF

size: NA
D: NA
V: TRBV7-2
J: TRBJ1-6
DNA: TGTGCCAGCAGCTTAGGGGCAGAGAATAATTCACCCCTCCACTTT
CDR3: CASSLGAENNSPLHF